This TCR beta chain was documented in a study of Ad26.COV2.S vaccination and SARS-CoV-2 variants. Study-level points and caveats: Participants given vaccine showed non-spike TCR breadth similar to that of placebo recipients. Spike-specific TCR breadth ran higher among vaccine recipients than placebo recipients.

Treatment denoted: some 20 received Ad26.COV2.S at low or high dose, single or two shots; several received placebo; per-sample allocation not given. It was on day 63 after the first vaccine or placebo injection that samples were taken. In Boston, an adult donor aged 18-55 years took part. Per the germline V gene, CDR1 is SGHDN and CDR2 is FVKESK. The V end lost 0 bases, the J end lost 1 base, and 13 bases lay between the germline ends. This CDR3 is 17 amino acids long. In regard to this clone: The target antigen is unknown.

Assay: immunoSEQ multiplex PCR; the TCRdb copy retains only in-frame clones and omits some. Of around 340,000 clones in the sample, roughly 90% were seen once. The TCR comes from a person aged 18-65 years who received the Ad26.COV2.S COVID-19 vaccine or a placebo. The sample in question was peripheral blood, obtained in a trial of Ad26.COV2.S vaccine versus placebo. V gene TRBV14 combines with J gene TRBJ2-1; D is unclear. As DNA, the CDR3 is TGTGCCAGCAGCCAAGAGGCGGACCTTTTTTCCTACAATGAGCAGTTCTTC. This sequence encodes CASSQEADLFSYNEQFF.